The 22 T cell receptor beta chains below were found in one sample sequenced in a study of blood T cell repertoires in COVID-19. Measured with immunoSEQ multiplex PCR; TCRdb has only the in-frame clones, and not every one. The sample contains tens of thousands of clones, 90% of which appear only once. Sequencing was done on a sample of peripheral blood. Receptors originate from a man in his sixties with active COVID-19.

The CDR3 is CASSSPVGGIRTDTQYF. CDR3 in DNA: TGTGCCAGCAGTTCCCCCGTGGGGGGAATCCGCACAGATACGCAGTATTTT. The chain joins TRBV28 to TRBJ2-3, with a tentative D call TRBD2 (6 bases). Trimming left V 4 bases short and J 1 base short, with 18 bases between. The CDR3 spans 17 residues. CDR1 MDHEN and CDR2 SYDVKM come from the germline V gene.

This chain joins TRBV9 and TRBJ2-2, with a tentative D call TRBD2 (7 bases). This CDR3 has 14 residues. V was clipped by 4 bases and J by 7 bases, with 14 bases between them. Germline lookup yields CDR1 SGDLS and CDR2 YYNGEE. DNA of the CDR3: TGTGCCAGCAGCAATGCGGGGGCTGGCGGGGAGCTGTTTTTT. Translated: CASSNAGAGGELFF. The whole variable domain, remainder taken from reference TRBV9 and TRBJ2-2, is DSGVTQTPKHLITATGQRVTLRCSPRSGDLSVYWYQQSLDQGLQFLIQYYNGEERAKGNILERFSAQQFPDLHSELNLSSLELGDSALYFCASSNAGAGGELFFGEGSRLTVL.

J is TRBJ2-7 and V is TRBV14; tentative D call: TRBD2 (5 bases). In germline, CDR1 is SGHDN, CDR2 FVKESK. There are 13 residues in the CDR3. V shed 1 base and J shed 7 bases, with 11 bases lying between them. The CDR3 DNA is TGTGCCAGCAGCCAAGTACAACGGGGAGAGCAGTACTTC. Translated: CASSQVQRGEQYF. Combining the CDR3 with reference TRBV14 and TRBJ2-7 gives the whole variable domain EAGVTQFPSHSVIEKGQTVTLRCDPISGHDNLYWYRRVMGKEIKFLLHFVKESKQDESGMPNNRFLAERTGGTYSTLKVQPAELEDSGVYFCASSQVQRGEQYFGPGTRLTVT.

The chain uses TRBV7-2 and TRBJ1-4, with 7 nucleotides matching TRBD1. The CDR3 totals 12 residues. The V segment lost 5 bases and the J segment 14 bases; nucleotides outside the gene matches: 8. CDR1 is SGHTA and CDR2 is FQGNSA in the germline V gene. CDR3 residues: CASSTWPGQLFF. DNA for the CDR3: TGTGCCAGCAGCACCTGGCCGGGACAGCTGTTTTTT.

Only a few counts were recorded for this clone. The chain uses TRBV6-2 or TRBV6-3 and TRBJ2-5; possible D gene TRBD1, 8 bases. This CDR3 has 16 amino acids. V was clipped by 5 bases and J by 3 bases, with 19 bases between them. Germline V gene lookup returns CDR1 MNHEY and CDR2 SVGEGT. CDR3 sequence: CASSQRGQVPKETQYF. DNA for the CDR3: TGTGCCAGCAGTCAGCGGGGACAGGTACCTAAAGAGACCCAGTACTTC.

The gene calls are TRBV24-1 and TRBJ2-1, with 9 nucleotides matching TRBD2. The CDR3 has 12 residues. The germline V gene encodes CDR1 KGHDR and CDR2 SFDVKD. Germline trimming cut 11 bases from V and 9 bases from J; bases unmatched to any gene: 7. For the CDR3, the DNA is TGTGCCATCCGCGGGGGGGCGGGTGAGCAGTTCTTC. This sequence encodes CAIRGGAGEQFF.

This chain joins TRBV28 and TRBJ2-7; TRBD1 aligns across 8 bases. Germline V gene sequence: CDR1 MDHEN, CDR2 SYDVKM. The CDR3 sequence is 14 residues long. Trimming cost V 5 bases and J 2 bases; bases outside gene matches: 5. CDR3: CASSTGTGPYEQYF. DNA for the CDR3: TGTGCCAGCAGTACCGGGACAGGTCCCTACGAGCAGTACTTC. Full variable domain (remainder filled in from reference TRBV28 and TRBJ2-7): DVKVTQSSRYLVKRTGEKVFLECVQDMDHENMFWYRQDPGLGLRLIYFSYDVKMKEKGDIPEGYSVSREKKERFSLILESASTNQTSMYLCASSTGTGPYEQYFGPGTRLTVT.

The V and J genes are TRBV5-8 and TRBJ1-5; maybe TRBD1 (5 bases). V lost 4 bases to trimming and J lost 8 bases, with 16 bases between them. CDR3 size: 14 residues. Looked up from germline, CDR1 is SGHTS and CDR2 is YDEGEE. CDR3 coding DNA: TGTGCCAGCAGCCCGACAGATTCCTATGAGCCCCAGCATTTT. Translation: CASSPTDSYEPQHF. The full variable domain, rest sourced from reference TRBV5-8 and TRBJ1-5, is EAGVTQSPTHLIKTRGQQATLRCSPISGHTSVYWYQQALGLGLQFLLWYDEGEERNRGNFPPRFSGRQFPNYSSELNVNALELEDSALYLCASSPTDSYEPQHFGDGTRLSIL.

The chain uses TRBV28 and TRBJ1-2; 7 positions agree with TRBD1. Germline assignment: CDR1 MDHEN and CDR2 SYDVKM. The trim removed 4 bases at V and 4 bases at J, leaving 9 bases unmatched. The CDR3 runs to 15 residues. CDR3 region: CASSSTSRDSYGYTF. DNA of the CDR3: TGTGCCAGCAGTTCGACCTCCCGGGACAGCTATGGCTACACCTTC.

The chain recombines TRBV4-1 with TRBJ1-6, with 11 bases that match TRBD1. V shed 4 bases and J 10 bases; nucleotides not matched to a gene: 9. This CDR3 region has 16 residues. Germline V gives CDR1 MGHRA, CDR2 YSYEKL. CDR3 DNA sequence: TGCGCCAGCAGCCCCGGGACAGGGGGTATCAGGTCACCCCTCCACTTT. Amino acid sequence: CASSPGTGGIRSPLHF.

The chain uses TRBV13 and TRBJ2-5; 8 nucleotides agree with TRBD2. CDR1 and CDR2 (germline): PRHDT, FYEKMQ (reference sequence). The CDR3 sequence is 17 residues long. Trimming at V came to 4 bases and at J to 3 bases, leaving 13 bases not matched to a gene. This chain's CDR3 is CASSSPLKSRGEETQYF. The CDR3 DNA follows: TGTGCCAGCAGCTCGCCTCTTAAGTCGCGGGGGGAAGAGACCCAGTACTTC.

The rearrangement uses TRBV27 and TRBJ2-7, with D possibly TRBD2 on 7 matching bases. Germline CDR1 is MNHEY and CDR2 is SMNVEV (reference sequence). The CDR3 runs to 17 residues. The V gene lost 2 bases and the J gene lost 2 bases, with 19 bases spanning the gap. CDR3 in amino acids: CASSLGFMGGRTYEQYF. For the CDR3, the DNA is TGTGCCAGCAGTTTAGGGTTCATGGGGGGGCGAACCTACGAGCAGTACTTC.

V is TRBV6-5 and J is TRBJ2-1; 11 positions agree with TRBD2. Germline V gives CDR1 MNHEY, CDR2 SVGAGI. The V and J ends lost 6 bases and 6 bases, in that order; junction bases with no gene match: 4. CDR3 length: 14 residues. CDR3 in DNA: TGTGCCAGCAGACTTAGCGGGGGGGGCAATGAGCAGTTCTTC. Amino acid sequence: CASRLSGGGNEQFF.

The gene calls are TRBV5-4 and TRBJ2-3, with D unclear. V was pared by 0 bases and J by 0 bases, with 14 bases between. From germline, CDR1 is SGHNT and CDR2 YYREEE (reference sequence). CDR3 length equals 17 residues. This chain's CDR3 is CASSLGWFANSTDTQYF. Written as DNA, the CDR3 is TGTGCCAGCAGCTTGGGGTGGTTTGCGAATAGCACAGATACGCAGTATTTT.

The gene calls are TRBV3-1 (or the pseudogene TRBV3-2) and TRBJ1-2; D is ambiguous. Trimming took 4 bases from V and 6 from J, leaving 12 bases between them. Germline CDR1 is LGHDT and CDR2 is YNNKEL (reference sequence). CDR3 length: 13 residues. For the CDR3, the DNA is TGTGCCAGCAGCCTTCGGGGTGGTGATGGCTACACCTTC. Its translation: CASSLRGGDGYTF.

This clone was seen just once. J is TRBJ1-6 and V is TRBV5-5; D might be TRBD1 (6 bases). Germline lookup yields CDR1 SGHKS and CDR2 YYEKEE (reference sequence). The CDR3 loop spans 18 amino acids. Trimming shortened V by 3 bases and J by 9 bases, and 25 bases separated the two germline ends. The CDR3 region has the DNA TGTGCCAGCAGCTCCTCCGGACAGCAAGCCGGTATGCGTTCACCCCTCCACTTT. It encodes CASSSSGQQAGMRSPLHF. Using reference TRBV5-5 and TRBJ1-6 for the parts outside the CDR3, the full variable domain is DAGVTQSPTHLIKTRGQQVTLRCSPISGHKSVSWYQQVLGQGPQFIFQYYEKEERGRGNFPDRFSARQFPNYSSELNVNALLLGDSALYLCASSSSGQQAGMRSPLHFGNGTRLTVT.

CDR3: CASTGEEWTEAFF. The CDR3 nucleotides read TGTGCCAGCACCGGGGAGGAATGGACTGAAGCTTTCTTT. This chain joins TRBV2 and TRBJ1-1; D gene unclear. The V gene's germline CDR1 is SNHLY and CDR2 FYNNEI. V lost 7 bases to trimming and J lost 5 bases, with 14 bases between them. There are 13 residues in the CDR3.

This chain joins TRBV3-1 (or the pseudogene TRBV3-2) and TRBJ2-6; 7 bases match TRBD1. J was trimmed by 7 bases and V by 3 bases; bases with no gene match: 3. CDR3 length: 14 residues. Germline V gene sequence: CDR1 LGHDT, CDR2 YNNKEL (reference sequence). The DNA of the CDR3 is TGTGCCAGCAGCCAGAGGGGGCTTGCCAACGTCCTGACTTTC. Amino acids: CASSQRGLANVLTF.

The J gene is TRBJ2-1, the V gene TRBV2, with D maybe TRBD2 (5 bases). The CDR3 is 14 amino acids. Between the trimmed V and J ends, which lost 2 bases and 6 bases, there was a span of 11 bases. Looked up from germline, CDR1 is SNHLY and CDR2 is FYNNEI. CDR3 coding DNA: TGTGCCAGCAGTGAAACCGGGGTGGGCAATGAGCAGTTCTTC. It codes for CASSETGVGNEQFF.

CDR3 sequence (DNA): TGTGCCAGCAGTGAGGGGAGACAGGGTTATGGCTACACCTTC. Translated: CASSEGRQGYGYTF. The gene calls are TRBV25-1 and TRBJ1-2, with TRBD1 identical over 7 bases. V lost 3 bases and J lost 5; bases outside the gene matches: 6. Looked up from germline, CDR1 is MGHDK and CDR2 is SYGVNS. The CDR3 contains 14 residues.

The V and J genes are TRBV4-1 and TRBJ2-1, with TRBD2 as a possible D gene (5 bases). Germline V CDR1 and CDR2: MGHRA, YSYEKL. This CDR3 has 17 amino acids. Trimming took 1 base from V and 4 from J, leaving 17 bases between them. CDR3 bases: TGCGCCAGCAGCCAAGGGGAGATCAGAGACCCATACAATGAGCAGTTCTTC. This gives the protein CASSQGEIRDPYNEQFF.

The chain recombines TRBV3-1 (or the pseudogene TRBV3-2) with TRBJ2-5; 7 nucleotides agree with TRBD2. The germline CDR1 and CDR2 sequences are LGHDT and YNNKEL (reference sequence). V lost 1 base to trimming and J lost 3 bases; unmatched junction nucleotides: 11. CDR3 size: 17 residues. In nucleotides, the CDR3 is TGTGCCAGCAGCCAAGCTGGGACGGGGGGTCTAAAAGAGACCCAGTACTTC. It yields the protein CASSQAGTGGLKETQYF.